This T cell receptor beta chain was recorded in a study of OX40 agonist ivuxolimab in advanced cancers. As for the study in general: It was ivuxolimab, an agonistic anti-OX40 (CD134) antibody, that patients were treated with. Patients in dose escalation had liver, melanoma, kidney or head and neck cancers. Whole-study results and caveats: Some nonresponders also had low normalized T-cell clonal expansion. CD4+ and CD8+ blood T cells expanded clonally by week 6 at 0.1 to 3.0 mg/kg.

Germline loops: CDR1 SGHAT, CDR2 FQNNGV. J lost 4 bases, V lost 5 bases, and 6 bases had no gene match. The CDR3 spans 15 residues. The protocol was immunoSEQ multiplex PCR, while the TCRdb copy is restricted to in-frame clones and leaves out a portion. The table has about 63,000 clones, roughly nine tenths seen once. Concerning this clone itself: Antigen unknown.

The source material was CD4+ or CD8+ T cells sorted from blood, sampled in a trial of the OX40 agonist ivuxolimab. J is TRBJ2-7 and V is TRBV11-2; 12 bases agree with TRBD1. The TCR was taken from an adult with an advanced solid tumor such as melanoma, head and neck, liver or kidney cancer. The CDR3 DNA reads TGTGCCAGCAGCATCGGGACAGGGGGCGTTTACGAGCAGTACTTC. Encoded protein: CASSIGTGGVYEQYF.